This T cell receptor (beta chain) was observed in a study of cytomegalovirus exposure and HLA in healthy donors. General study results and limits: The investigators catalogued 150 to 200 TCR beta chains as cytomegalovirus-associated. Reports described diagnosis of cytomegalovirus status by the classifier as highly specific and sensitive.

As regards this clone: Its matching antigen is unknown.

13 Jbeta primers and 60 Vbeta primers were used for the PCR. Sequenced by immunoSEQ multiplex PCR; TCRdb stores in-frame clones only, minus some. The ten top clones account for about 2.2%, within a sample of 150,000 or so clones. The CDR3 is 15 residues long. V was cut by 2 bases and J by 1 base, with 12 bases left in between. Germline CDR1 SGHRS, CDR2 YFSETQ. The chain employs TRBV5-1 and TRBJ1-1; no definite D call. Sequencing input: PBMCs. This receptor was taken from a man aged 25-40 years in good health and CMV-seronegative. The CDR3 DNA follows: TGCGCCAGCAGCTTTTCCGGGAGGAGGAACACTGAAGCTTTCTTT. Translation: CASSFSGRRNTEAFF.